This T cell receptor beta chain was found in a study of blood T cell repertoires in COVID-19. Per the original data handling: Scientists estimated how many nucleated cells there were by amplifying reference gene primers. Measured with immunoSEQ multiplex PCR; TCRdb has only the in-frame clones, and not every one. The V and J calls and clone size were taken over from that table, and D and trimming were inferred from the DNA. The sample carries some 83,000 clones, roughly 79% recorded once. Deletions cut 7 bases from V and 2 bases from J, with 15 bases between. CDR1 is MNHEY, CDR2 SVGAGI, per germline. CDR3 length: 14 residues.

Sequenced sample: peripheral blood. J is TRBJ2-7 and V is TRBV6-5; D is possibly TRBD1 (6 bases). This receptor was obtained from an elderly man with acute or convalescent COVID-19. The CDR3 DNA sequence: TGTGCCAGCACAGGACAGTCCCAAGCCTACGAGCAGTACTTC. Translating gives CASTGQSQAYEQYF.